What follows are 8 T cell receptor beta chains derived from one specimen sequenced in a study of a mutant IDH1 vaccine in newly diagnosed glioma. These receptors' targets are unknown. Sequencing used immunoSEQ multiplex PCR; TCRdb keeps in-frame clones, though not all of them. The sample consists of around 61,000 clones, about 79% of them appearing once. Regarding time point: week 47, end of study. Topical imiquimod accompanied each vaccine dose, which consisted of 300 ug of mutant IDH1 20-mer peptide. The source was PBMCs, collected from a glioma patient whose treatment included an IDH1 peptide vaccine. The receptors stem from a man aged 50 or older with glioma.

The chain joins TRBV30 to TRBJ2-1; 7 nucleotides match TRBD2. Germline assignment: CDR1 GTSNPN and CDR2 SVGIG (reference sequence). J lost 13 bases, V lost 1 base, and 7 bases had no gene match. This CDR3 has 12 amino acids. The CDR3 region has the DNA TGTGCCTGGAGTGCTCTAGCGGTGGTTCAGTTCTTC. As protein: CAWSALAVVQFF. Combining the CDR3 with reference TRBV30 and TRBJ2-1 gives the whole variable domain SQTIHQWPATLVQPVGSPLSLECTVEGTSNPNLYWYRQAAGRGLQLLFYSVGIGQISSEVPQNLSASRPQDRQFILSSKKLLLSDSGFYLCAWSALAVVQFFGPGTRLTVL.

The chain couples TRBV29-1 to TRBJ2-1, with D tentatively TRBD1 (6 bases). Germline V gene lookup returns CDR1 SQVTM and CDR2 ANQGSEA. This CDR3 spans 10 amino acids. Trimming shortened V by 2 bases and J by 10 bases, and 6 bases separated the two germline ends. The CDR3 spells CSVETGEQFF. DNA for the CDR3: TGCAGCGTTGAAACAGGGGAGCAGTTCTTC.

The V gene is TRBV30, the J gene TRBJ1-1; 8 positions agree with TRBD1. CDR1 GTSNPN and CDR2 SVGIG come from the germline V gene (reference sequence). The V and J ends lost 2 bases and 5 bases, in that order; junction bases with no gene match: 4. This CDR3 is built from 13 residues. DNA for the CDR3: TGTGCCTGGAGTCTCGGACAGGGTACTGAAGCTTTCTTT. Protein sequence: CAWSLGQGTEAFF.

The chain employs TRBV7-9 and TRBJ2-7; D possibly corresponds to TRBD1 (6 bases). Germline V lookup: CDR1 SEHNR, CDR2 FQNEAQ (reference sequence). The CDR3 has 17 amino acids. V gave up 2 bases and J gave up 2 bases, with 19 bases separating them. The CDR3 loop reads CASSLFYGTPTTYEQYF. As DNA, the CDR3 is TGTGCCAGCAGCTTATTTTATGGGACACCAACTACCTACGAGCAGTACTTC.

The rearrangement links TRBV6-1 to TRBJ1-4; D is possibly TRBD1 (5 bases). CDR1 MNHNS and CDR2 SASEGT come from the germline V gene. The CDR3 runs 13 residues. V gave up 4 bases and J gave up 7 bases, with 10 bases separating them. In DNA, the CDR3 is TGTGCCAGCAGTGGCCAGGGCGGTGAAAAACTGTTTTTT. Amino acids: CASSGQGGEKLFF.

CDR3 nucleotides: TGTGCCACCGCCCGGACAATACAAGAGACCCAGTACTTC. Protein: CATARTIQETQYF. The chain is built from TRBV15 and TRBJ2-5; perhaps TRBD1 as D (5 bases). This CDR3 spans 13 amino acids. CDR1 and CDR2 (germline): LNHNV, YYDKDF (reference sequence). Trimming removed 8 bases at V and 2 bases at J, with 12 bases between.

The chain uses TRBV2 and TRBJ2-1; no reliable D call. The germline V gene has CDR1 SNHLY and CDR2 FYNNEI. V lost 6 bases and J 0 bases, leaving 12 bases between the germline ends. The CDR3 is 15 residues long. The CDR3 nucleotides are TGTGCCAGCAGCGGACCCCCGTCCTCCTACAATGAGCAGTTCTTC. Translating gives CASSGPPSSYNEQFF. The whole variable domain, remainder taken from reference TRBV2 and TRBJ2-1, is EPEVTQTPSHQVTQMGQEVILRCVPISNHLYFYWYRQILGQKVEFLVSFYNNEISEKSEIFDDQFSVERPDGSNFTLKIRSTKLEDSAMYFCASSGPPSSYNEQFFGPGTRLTVL.

V gene TRBV10-2 combines with J gene TRBJ2-7; D perhaps matches TRBD1 (6 bases). The CDR3 is made up of 14 amino acids. Looked up from germline, CDR1 is WSHSY and CDR2 is SAAADI. Trimming removed 2 bases from V and 1 base from J, with 9 bases in between. The CDR3 here is CASSEGGRSYEQYF. The CDR3 DNA sequence: TGCGCCAGCAGTGAGGGGGGCCGTTCCTACGAGCAGTACTTC.